The sequence of this T cell receptor (beta chain) was determined in a study of blood T cell repertoires in COVID-19. Method: immunoSEQ multiplex PCR; TCRdb's copy keeps in-frame clones and lacks some. This sample carries under 200,000 clones, 88% of them seen once, and the ten largest clones take 1.5% to 2%. Trimming took 2 bases from V and 3 from J, leaving 11 bases between them. The germline CDR1 and CDR2 sequences are SGHTA and FQGNSA. The CDR3 extends over 14 amino acids. Sequencing was carried out using peripheral blood. The source is a man between 18 and 35 years old with active or convalescent COVID-19. J is TRBJ2-7 and V is TRBV7-2; possibly TRBD2 for D (6 bases). The CDR3 bases are TGTGCCAGCAGCTTATCGGGGGATGTCTACGAGCAGTACTTC. It is translated as CASSLSGDVYEQYF.